This T cell receptor beta chain was profiled in a study of identical twins' blood T cells. TCRdb called the 5' RACE reads again in MiXCR, with one record for every CDR3 protein. Of around 380,000 distinct CDR3 sequences listed, about 28% are singletons. Likely shared infections and vaccines: all three twin pairs were reared together. Study conclusions and caveats: Shared environment remains a possible cause of twin similarity.

Notes on this clonotype: Its target is not known.

Sequences were obtained from PBMCs. This TCR came from a woman aged 18-55 years in good health.

The CDR3 region is CSARPGGETQYF. The CDR3, as DNA: TGCAGTGCTAGGCCGGGAGGAGAGACCCAGTACTTC. This chain links TRBV20-1 with TRBJ2-5, with 7 bases identical to TRBD2. Losses at the gene ends were 3 bases for V and 4 bases for J; bases not matched to a gene: 2. The germline CDR1 and CDR2 sequences are DFQATT and SNEGSKA (reference sequence). The CDR3 consists of 12 residues.